Sequencing of this T cell receptor beta chain was carried out in a study of OX40 agonist ivuxolimab in advanced cancers. The CDR3 spans 12 residues. Germline CDR1 reads SQVTM; CDR2 reads ANQGSEA. V was pared by 6 bases and J by 5 bases, with 0 bases of the junction left unmatched. Libraries were prepared by immunoSEQ multiplex PCR; TCRdb keeps only in-frame clonotypes and omits some of them. The data show about 67,000 clones, roughly 85% seen once. The chain has TRBV29-1 and TRBJ2-3; 12 bases map to TRBD2. Sequencing was performed on CD4+ or CD8+ T cells sorted from blood, taken in a trial of the OX40 agonist ivuxolimab. This TCR came from an adult with an advanced solid tumor such as melanoma, head and neck, liver or kidney cancer. CDR3 protein: CSVGLAGDTQYF. Written as DNA, the CDR3 is TGCAGCGTGGGACTAGCGGGAGATACGCAGTATTTT.